The source of this T cell receptor (beta chain) is a study of cytomegalovirus exposure and HLA in healthy donors. In the PCR, 60 Vbeta and 13 Jbeta primers were used. The repertoire was sequenced with immunoSEQ multiplex PCR; TCRdb's copy has only in-frame clones and lacks some. This sample carries under 200,000 clones, roughly four fifths of them seen once, and the ten largest clones take roughly 2.1%. This CDR3 is built from 14 residues. Trimming took off 4 bases at V and 3 bases at J, with 10 bases between the two ends. Germline-derived CDR1 and CDR2 are SGHNT and YYREEE (reference sequence). V and J are TRBV5-4 and TRBJ2-2; maybe TRBD2 (6 bases). Sequences were obtained from PBMCs. This receptor was identified in a woman between 25 and 40 years old in good health and CMV-seropositive. CDR3 amino acids: CASSTAGHTGELFF. The CDR3 DNA reads as TGTGCCAGCAGCACCGCGGGGCACACCGGGGAGCTGTTTTTT.